This TCR beta chain was recovered during a study of CD8 T cells in ankylosing spondylitis. Each TCR beta library was made by quantitative 5'-RACE that incorporated molecular barcodes. TCRdb re-called the 5' RACE reads through MiXCR, storing one row per CDR3 protein. The table has about 200,000 distinct CDR3 sequences, 13% seen once. Broader study findings: Among TCR beta sequences, a motif of under ten highly homologous variants appeared characteristic of ankylosing spondylitis blood. Earlier authors reported some of these motif variants in reactive arthritis synovial fluid and blood.

About this clonotype: Its antigen is currently unknown.

This TCR derives from a male donor with ankylosing spondylitis or in good health (not recorded which). The sequenced sample was blood, either unsorted or a sorted T cell fraction (not recorded which).

CDR3: CASRNGRAFYNEQFF. In DNA, the CDR3 is TGTGCCAGCAGAAACGGGAGGGCCTTCTACAATGAGCAGTTCTTC. The rearrangement links TRBV2 to TRBJ2-1; 8 positions match TRBD2. CDR1 is SNHLY, CDR2 FYNNEI, per germline. The CDR3 runs 15 residues. Germline trimming cut 6 bases from V and 3 bases from J; bases unmatched to any gene: 7.